These T cell receptor beta chains were read from a single sample in a study of shared clonotypes between healthy human individuals. Clones were read by immunoSEQ multiplex PCR, and TCRdb kept only the in-frame ones, dropping some. The sample has about 2.1 million clones, 80% to 95% seen once. The sample taken for sequencing was naive CD8+ T cells from PBMCs. The receptors shown here come from a man between 18 and 35 years old in good health. Some clones in this sample may be carry-over from other donors' samples. The CDR3 runs from the conserved cysteine through the conserved F or W. A D gene is named only where the DNA matches it firmly. Clone size is stated in some rows and not others, as once, few, many or a class when expanded.

>NA|TRBJ1-6|once|TRBV7-9
TGTGCCAGCAGCCCAACGGGACTCAAGAATTCACCCCTCCACTTT
CASSPTGLKNSPLHF
>NA|TRBJ2-5|NA|TRBV11-3
TGTGCCAGCAGCTTAGGGGGCGAAGAGACCCAGTACTTC
CASSLGGEETQYF
>TRBD1|TRBJ1-1|NA|TRBV6-5
TGTGCCAGCAGGTCAGGGGGCTGGGGGAACACTGAAGCTTTCTTT
CASRSGGWGNTEAFF
>NA|TRBJ2-1|NA|TRBV27
TGTGCCAGCAGTCTCCTAGCGAGTGAGCAGTTCTTC
CASSLLASEQFF
>NA|TRBJ2-7|once|TRBV27
TGTGCCAGCAGTTTTGGCAGGGGGGGACCAACCTACGAGCAGTACTTC
CASSFGRGGPTYEQYF
>NA|TRBJ2-3|NA|TRBV29-1
TGCAGCGTTCCCTTACCCCAGACGTGGAGCACAGATACGCAGTATTTT
CSVPLPQTWSTDTQYF
>NA|TRBJ1-5|NA|TRBV28
TGTGCCAGCAGCCCAGTGGGGGGCCTCAATCAGCCCCAGCATTTT
CASSPVGGLNQPQHF
>TRBD2|TRBJ2-7|NA|TRBV4-1
TGCGCCAGCAGCCACCAAGGGACTAGCGGAAGCTACGAGCAGTACTTC
CASSHQGTSGSYEQYF
>NA|TRBJ1-5|NA|TRBV7-9
TGTGCCAGCAGCTTAGCACAGGGCGGCAATCAGCCCCAGCATTTT
CASSLAQGGNQPQHF
>TRBD2|TRBJ2-7|once|TRBV4-3
TGCGCCAGCAGCCAAGGGACTAGCGGAATCTACGAGCAGTACTTC
CASSQGTSGIYEQYF
>NA|TRBJ2-2|NA|TRBV9
TGTGCCAGCAGCGTAGGCGGCGCGGACACCGGGGAGCTGTTTTTT
CASSVGGADTGELFF
>TRBD2|TRBJ2-3|NA|TRBV5-5
TGTGCCAGCAGCCCGCATCCGGGACTAGCGGTCACAGATACGCAGTATTTT
CASSPHPGLAVTDTQYF
>NA|TRBJ1-1|NA|TRBV28
TGTGCCAGCAGTTTTCCCGCGCGGCCGGGCACTGAAGCTTTCTTT
CASSFPARPGTEAFF
>TRBD1|TRBJ2-2|NA|TRBV10-1
TGCGCCAGTGGACAGGGCCCTACCACCGGGGAGCTGTTTTTT
CASGQGPTTGELFF
>NA|TRBJ2-7|NA|TRBV10-2
TGCGCCAGCAGTGAAAGCGGCAGTCTTAACGAGCAGTACTTC
CASSESGSLNEQYF
>TRBD1|TRBJ1-1|NA|TRBV27
TGTGCCAGCAGTCCCGGGACAGCGAACACTGAAGCTTTCTTT
CASSPGTANTEAFF
>NA|TRBJ2-2|NA|TRBV10-3
TGTGCCATCTCCGGGAGCTCCGGGGAGCTGTTTTTT
CAISGSSGELFF
>TRBD2|TRBJ2-1|NA|TRBV27
TGTGCCAGCAGTTTGTTACTAGCGGGGTACAATGAGCAGTTCTTC
CASSLLLAGYNEQFF
>NA|TRBJ2-7|once|TRBV9
TGTGCCAGCAGCGTAGGGGACAACCTTTACGAGCAGTACTTC
CASSVGDNLYEQYF
>TRBD2|TRBJ2-7|NA|TRBV9
TGTGCCAGCAGCGTAGGCTCTAGCGGGAGACCCTACGAGCAGTACTTC
CASSVGSSGRPYEQYF
>NA|TRBJ1-2|NA|TRBV19
TGTGCCAGTACCCTGCCCGGAGCTAACTATGGCTACACCTTC
CASTLPGANYGYTF
>NA|TRBJ2-1|NA|TRBV15
TGTGCCACCGCCACTTCCTTCCGGGGGGACAGTGAGCAGTTCTTC
CATATSFRGDSEQFF
>NA|TRBJ2-5|NA|TRBV11-2
TGTGCCAGCACCCCCGGCAGTCAAGAGACCCAGTACTTC
CASTPGSQETQYF
>NA|TRBJ1-2|NA|TRBV14
TGTGCCAGCAGCGACAGTTATGGCTACACCTTC
CASSDSYGYTF
>NA|TRBJ1-5|NA|TRBV11-2
TGTGCCAGCAGCTCCGTCAGCAATCAGCCCCAGCATTTT
CASSSVSNQPQHF
>NA|TRBJ2-3|NA|TRBV6-4
TGTGCCAGCAGTGAGGTCACTTTCGCAGATACGCAGTATTTT
CASSEVTFADTQYF
>NA|TRBJ2-7|NA|TRBV6-5
TGTGCCAGCAGTTACCGCTACGAGCAGTACTTC
CASSYRYEQYF
>NA|TRBJ1-5|NA|TRBV7-9
TGTGCCAGCAGCCAATCCGGGATAGATCAGCCCCAGCATTTT
CASSQSGIDQPQHF
>NA|TRBJ2-1|NA|TRBV7-9
TGTGCCAGCAGCTTAGTCACCGCCGGGTACAATGAGCAGTTCTTC
CASSLVTAGYNEQFF
>NA|TRBJ1-3|few|TRBV11-2
TGTGCCAGCAGCTTAGCCGGGACACTCTCTGGAAACACCATATATTTT
CASSLAGTLSGNTIYF
>TRBD2|TRBJ2-7|NA|TRBV27
TGTGCCAGCAGTCCCCTAGCGGGTCTCTCCTACGAGCAGTACTTC
CASSPLAGLSYEQYF
>NA|TRBJ1-1|NA|TRBV4-2
TGTGCCAGCAGCCAAGTTTTGGGTGAAGCTTTCTTT
CASSQVLGEAFF
>TRBD1|TRBJ2-7|NA|TRBV6-6
TGTGCCAGCAGGAGAAGGACAGGGGAACTCTACGAGCAGTACTTC
CASRRRTGELYEQYF
>TRBD1|TRBJ2-5|NA|TRBV19
TGTGCCAGTAGTAAACTCCGGGACAGGGACTGGGAGACCCAGTACTTC
CASSKLRDRDWETQYF
>NA|TRBJ1-5|few|TRBV19
TGTGCCAGTAGACGGGCCTACAATCAGCCCCAGCATTTT
CASRRAYNQPQHF
>TRBD2|TRBJ2-1|NA|TRBV7-2
TGTGCCAGCAGCTTAGGGGGGACTAGCGCATACAATGAGCAGTTCTTC
CASSLGGTSAYNEQFF
>TRBD2|TRBJ2-3|NA|TRBV6-6
TGTGCCAGCACCCCTGGGGGGGAGGGCCCGTCGCAGTATTTT
CASTPGGEGPSQYF
>NA|TRBJ1-5|NA|TRBV7-8
TGTGCCAGCGGAGGGACCAATCAGCCCCAGCATTTT
CASGGTNQPQHF
>NA|TRBJ2-1|NA|TRBV6-5
TGTGCCAGCAGTTACTCGGGACTTGACGAGTTCTTC
CASSYSGLDEFF
>TRBD2|TRBJ2-7|NA|TRBV19
TGTGCCAGTAGTAGGAAGCGGGAGTTGGACGAGCAGTACTTC
CASSRKRELDEQYF
>TRBD1|TRBJ2-7|NA|TRBV10-3
TGTGCCATTCAGGGGGCCAACTCCTACGAGCAGTACTTC
CAIQGANSYEQYF
>NA|TRBJ2-3|few|TRBV14
TGTGCCAGCAGCCCCCGCACAGATACGCAGTATTTT
CASSPRTDTQYF
>TRBD1|TRBJ1-2|NA|TRBV5-1
TGCGCCAGCAGATCGGGACAGGGATTCTATGGCTACACCTTC
CASRSGQGFYGYTF
>TRBD2|TRBJ2-7|NA|TRBV11-2
TGTGCCAGCAGCTTAGGCGGGAGAGAGAAAGACGAGCAGTACTTC
CASSLGGREKDEQYF
>NA|TRBJ2-7|NA|TRBV5-4
TGTGCCAGCATCACAGGGACCTACGAGCAGTACTTC
CASITGTYEQYF
>TRBD1|TRBJ1-1|NA|TRBV27
TGTGCCAGCAGATACGGGACAGCAGAAGCTTTCTTT
CASRYGTAEAFF
>TRBD1|TRBJ2-1|NA|TRBV30
TGTGCCTGGACGGACAGGGGGCCCTACAATGAGCAGTTCTTC
CAWTDRGPYNEQFF
>NA|TRBJ1-1|NA|TRBV18
TGTGCCAGCTCACGGGGCTCGACAGGGAACACTGAAGCTTTCTTT
CASSRGSTGNTEAFF
>NA|TRBJ2-7|NA|TRBV2
TGTGCCAGCAGTGAAGGATGGGCTTTCTCCTCCTACGAGCAGTACTTC
CASSEGWAFSSYEQYF
>TRBD1|TRBJ1-2|NA|TRBV9
TGTGTCAGCAGCGGTACAGGGGTTGGCTACACCTTC
CVSSGTGVGYTF